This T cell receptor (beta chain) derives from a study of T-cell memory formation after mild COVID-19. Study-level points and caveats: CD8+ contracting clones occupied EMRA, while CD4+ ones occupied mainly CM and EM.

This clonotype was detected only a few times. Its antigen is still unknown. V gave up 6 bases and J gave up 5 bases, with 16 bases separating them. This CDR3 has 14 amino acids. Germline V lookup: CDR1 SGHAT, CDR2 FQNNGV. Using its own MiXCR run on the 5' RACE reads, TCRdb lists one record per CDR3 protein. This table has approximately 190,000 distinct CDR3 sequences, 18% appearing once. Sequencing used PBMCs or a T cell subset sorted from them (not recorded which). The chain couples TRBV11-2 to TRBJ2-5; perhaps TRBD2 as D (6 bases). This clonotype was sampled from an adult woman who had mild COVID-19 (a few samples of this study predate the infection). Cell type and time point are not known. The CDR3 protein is CASSPPGVRETQYF. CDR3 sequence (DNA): TGTGCCAGCAGTCCCCCGGGGGTACGGGAGACCCAGTACTTC.